The 20 T cell receptor beta chains below come from one sample, sequenced in a study of blood T cell repertoires in COVID-19. Repertoires were generated with immunoSEQ multiplex PCR, while TCRdb's copy carries only in-frame clones and drops some. The sample records roughly 75,000 clones, about 88% being singletons. The sequencing input was peripheral blood. These receptors all come from an elderly man with COVID-19, enrolled during active disease.

The genes are TRBV6-6 and TRBJ1-4, with 8 nucleotides matching TRBD1. V trimming: 4 bases; J trimming: 8 bases; junction bases outside the gene matches: 6. CDR3 length: 14 amino acids. The V gene's germline CDR1 is MNHNY and CDR2 SVGAGI (reference sequence). The CDR3: CASSFPDRDEKLFF. CDR3 DNA sequence: TGTGCCAGCAGTTTCCCGGACAGGGACGAAAAACTGTTTTTT.

This chain's CDR3 is CASSQPGQSSTDTQYF. CDR3 bases: TGCGCCAGCAGCCAACCCGGACAGAGTAGCACAGATACGCAGTATTTT. The V gene is TRBV4-1, the J gene TRBJ2-3, with D maybe TRBD1 (6 bases). The CDR3 consists of 16 residues. V was clipped by 2 bases and J by 0 bases, with 12 bases between them. From germline, CDR1 is MGHRA and CDR2 YSYEKL.

The J gene is TRBJ2-2, the V gene TRBV6-5; a weak D match, TRBD1 (5 bases). V was clipped by 9 bases and J by 4 bases, with 15 bases between them. CDR3 length equals 14 residues. Looked up from germline, CDR1 is MNHEY and CDR2 is SVGAGI. CDR3 nucleotides: TGTGCCAGTAGACTCAGGGTTCGCACCGGGGAGCTGTTTTTT. Protein product: CASRLRVRTGELFF.

The V call is TRBV6-1, the J call TRBJ1-2; D possibly corresponds to TRBD1 (5 bases). The CDR3 runs to 13 residues. Germline V gene lookup returns CDR1 MNHNS and CDR2 SASEGT. Trimming removed 4 bases from V and 4 bases from J, with 10 bases in between. The CDR3 reads CASSAWGFYGYTF. For the CDR3, the DNA is TGTGCCAGCAGTGCGTGGGGCTTCTATGGCTACACCTTC.

The sample holds one count of this clone. The chain is built from TRBV5-4 and TRBJ2-3, with 13 bases that match TRBD2. With 5 bases clipped from V and 1 base from J, the junction kept 4 bases outside the gene matches. The CDR3 is 16 residues long. Germline assignment: CDR1 SGHNT and CDR2 YYREEE (reference sequence). The CDR3: CASSPGTSGGTDTQYF. The DNA for the CDR3 is TGTGCCAGCAGTCCCGGGACTAGCGGGGGCACAGATACGCAGTATTTT.

This clone has just one count. The chain joins TRBV10-3 to TRBJ1-2, with 8 positions matching TRBD1. The CDR3 consists of 13 residues. Germline CDR1 and CDR2: ENHRY and SYGVKD. V gave up 4 bases and J gave up 8 bases; unmatched junction bases: 6. CDR3 residues: CAISGDRSRGYTF. The DNA for the CDR3 is TGTGCCATCAGTGGGGACAGGTCGAGGGGCTACACCTTC.

V and J are TRBV5-1 and TRBJ1-1, with a possible D match to TRBD1 (6 bases). Trimming took off 5 bases at V and 2 bases at J, with 10 bases between the two ends. Per germline, CDR1 SGHRS and CDR2 YFSETQ. The CDR3 runs 13 residues. CDR3 amino acids: CASRPQGNTEAFF. The CDR3 DNA is TGCGCCAGCAGGCCACAGGGAAACACTGAAGCTTTCTTT. The variable domain in full, with the rest retrieved from reference TRBV5-1 and TRBJ1-1, is KAGVTQTPRYLIKTRGQQVTLSCSPISGHRSVSWYQQTPGQGLQFLFEYFSETQRNKGNFPGRFSGRQFSNSRSEMNVSTLELGDSALYLCASRPQGNTEAFFGQGTRLTVV.

This sequence joins TRBV2 and TRBJ1-4; D unresolved. This CDR3 is built from 13 residues. The germline gives CDR1 SNHLY, CDR2 FYNNEI. Trimming took off 6 bases at V and 8 bases at J, with 13 bases between the two ends. CDR3 bases: TGTGCCAGCAGATTGGAGGGTCAAGAAAAACTGTTTTTT. Encoded protein: CASRLEGQEKLFF.

The chain recombines TRBV25-1 with TRBJ2-3, with D tentatively TRBD1 (6 bases). There are 16 residues in the CDR3. In germline, CDR1 is MGHDK, CDR2 SYGVNS. V lost 3 bases and J 0 bases, leaving 13 bases between the germline ends. In DNA form, the CDR3 reads TGTGCCAGCAGTGACCGGACAGCTACTAGCACAGATACGCAGTATTTT. Translation: CASSDRTATSTDTQYF.

This clone was found a few times. The chain has TRBV9 and TRBJ1-6; maybe TRBD1 (6 bases). CDR1 is SGDLS and CDR2 is YYNGEE in the germline V gene. The CDR3 is 16 amino acids. The germline V and J ends were trimmed by 0 bases and 5 bases, with 12 bases remaining between them. The CDR3 coding sequence is TGTGCCAGCAGCGTAGGTCCAGGGGTGAATAATTCACCCCTCCACTTT. Protein sequence: CASSVGPGVNNSPLHF.

The chain couples TRBV9 to TRBJ2-5; unclear D gene. This CDR3 has 15 residues. Trimming removed 3 bases from V and 5 bases from J, with 17 bases in between. Germline V gene sequence: CDR1 SGDLS, CDR2 YYNGEE. For the CDR3, the DNA is TGTGCCAGCAGCGCCCACGCTGCAGGCGTGGAGACCCAGTACTTC. Translated: CASSAHAAGVETQYF.

This chain uses TRBV7-3 with TRBJ2-3; D is perhaps TRBD1 (5 bases). Trimming stripped 2 bases from V and 0 bases from J, with 6 bases between. Germline V CDR1 and CDR2: SGHTA, FQGTGA. The CDR3 has 14 amino acids. The CDR3 is CASSLQGSTDTQYF. The CDR3 DNA follows: TGTGCCAGCAGCTTACAGGGTAGCACAGATACGCAGTATTTT.

In DNA form, the CDR3 reads TGTGCCAGCAGCGCCCCAGGGACTAGCGGGGGTGATACGCAGTATTTT. It codes for CASSAPGTSGGDTQYF. The chain employs TRBV9 and TRBJ2-3, with 14 bases aligning to TRBD2. Germline V gene sequence: CDR1 SGDLS, CDR2 YYNGEE. The CDR3 spans 16 residues. V trimming: 3 bases; J trimming: 6 bases; junction bases outside the gene matches: 6.

This clone showed up just once. One junction end disagrees with the germline gene, perhaps due to a read error. The V gene is TRBV20-1, the J gene TRBJ1-2, with TRBD1 matching 8 bases. The CDR3 is 10 amino acids. Germline V gene data show CDR1 as DFQATT and CDR2 as SNEGSKA (reference sequence). CDR3 nucleotide sequence: TGTCTGGACAGGGCGGGTGGCTACACCTTC. Translating gives CLDRAGGYTF.

V and J are TRBV7-2 and TRBJ2-7; 9 bases map to TRBD1. CDR3 size: 14 residues. The junction had 5 bases not matched to a gene; V was cut back by 1 base and J by 7 bases. CDR1 and CDR2 (germline): SGHTA, FQGNSA. The CDR3 spells CASSLDRGRWEQYF. In DNA form, the CDR3 reads TGTGCCAGCAGCTTAGACAGGGGGCGCTGGGAGCAGTACTTC.

On this clone: Other DNA sequences in this sample translate to the same CDR3. The V and J genes are TRBV6-5 and TRBJ2-1; tentative D call: TRBD1 (6 bases). This CDR3 has 16 amino acids. Germline values: CDR1 MNHEY, CDR2 SVGAGI. V was cut by 0 bases and J by 3 bases, with 12 bases left in between. CDR3 nucleotide sequence: TGTGCCAGCAGTTACTCCGGGGCAGGGGACTACAATGAGCAGTTCTTC. Amino acid sequence: CASSYSGAGDYNEQFF.

This clone showed up just once. The V gene is TRBV11-3, the J gene TRBJ2-3, with D hard to call. The ends were cut back, 1 base at V and 6 bases at J, with 8 bases in the middle. Germline V gives CDR1 SGHNT, CDR2 YENEEA. CDR3 size: 13 residues. CDR3 bases: TGTGCCAGCAGCTTAGGCTCCAGGGATACGCAGTATTTT. It encodes CASSLGSRDTQYF.

The rearrangement uses TRBV2 and TRBJ1-1; no clear D gene. Germline-derived CDR1 and CDR2 are SNHLY and FYNNEI. The CDR3 runs to 12 residues. Trimming stripped 5 bases from V and 1 base from J, with 5 bases between. CDR3 amino acids: CASSSQNTEAFF. CDR3 DNA: TGTGCCAGCAGTTCCCAGAACACTGAAGCTTTCTTT.

The chain uses TRBV5-1 and TRBJ2-3; the match to TRBD2 covers 8 bases. V dropped 4 bases and J dropped 3; count of bases not matched to a gene: 10. There are 16 residues in the CDR3. Germline V gives CDR1 SGHRS, CDR2 YFSETQ. DNA of the CDR3: TGCGCCAGCAGCCTCTCGGGAGCGGGGGAAACAGATACGCAGTATTTT. It codes for CASSLSGAGETDTQYF.

V and J are TRBV7-3 and TRBJ2-1; 7 positions match TRBD1. CDR3 length: 17 amino acids. CDR1 is SGHTA and CDR2 is FQGTGA in the germline V gene. V lost 3 bases and J lost 5; bases outside the gene matches: 13. CDR3 nucleotides: TGTGCCAGCAGCTTTCTGGCCTGGGACAGTCTCAACAATGAGCAGTTCTTC. It yields the protein CASSFLAWDSLNNEQFF.